This T cell receptor (beta chain) emerged from a study of cytomegalovirus exposure and HLA in healthy donors (dated by TCRdb to the late 2010s). Background for the entire study: According to an earlier analysis of 450 to 650 of the donors, about 179 million T cells yielded over 90 million unique TCR beta sequences and about 300 Gb of sequence data. An early release that covered fewer than 800 HLA-typed donors contained about 300 gigabases of sequencing data and some 87 million unique TCR sequences. Of the roughly 400 genotyped donors, approximately 82% fell in the genetic ancestry cluster associated with self-reported Caucasian donors. The study was designed to test whether signatures of past pathogen exposure could be identified by cataloging public T cell receptors. Using immunosequencing, the study profiled T cell repertoires from 640 or so subjects and related those repertoires to cytomegalovirus serostatus. Besides the first cohort of 500 to 700 subjects, a separate validation cohort made up of 120 different subjects was used. To predict cytomegalovirus infection status, the study combined high-throughput TCR immunosequencing, statistical association of individual TCRs with disease status, and machine learning. In a later analysis, previously published TCR beta repertoires from roughly 710 donors were re-analyzed and high-resolution HLA genotyping was added so that TCR occurrence patterns could be studied. In the later analysis, no new phenotypic data were used to find candidate immune exposures; instead, reliance was placed on TCR beta sequences and their occurrence across donors. An earlier analysis of roughly 580 of the donors used high-throughput TCR beta sequencing to judge whether each TCR beta V gene segment behaved as functional or pseudogenic. Donor age, sex, ethnicity and CMV serostatus were compiled alongside the repertoire data. Genome-wide SNP genotypes for about 60% of the 666 donors were used in a later genetic analysis, which treated that subset as a discovery cohort. All discovery cohort repertoires had been generated using a single sequencing platform. HLA typing included class I and class II loci at four-digit resolution. The number of typed donors differed by locus: roughly 629-640 for A, B, C, DRB1 and DQB1; some 540 for DQA1; around 580 for DPA1; and 400 to 480 for DPB1. Because of strong linkage in the cohort, 5 or 6 DR-DQ haplotypes were treated as single units for association and clustering. Across some 400 genotyped donors of the cohort, an average of approximately 200,000 unique TCR beta nucleotide sequences per donor were sequenced, and about a sixth of those sequences were non-productive.

The library was built by means of the immunoSEQ multiplex PCR assay. For the multiplex PCR, a mixture combining 60 forward primers for TCR Vbeta segments and 13 reverse primers for TCR Jbeta segments was used. A multiplex PCR assay on genomic DNA amplified the CDR3 region of rearranged TCR beta genes. The Illumina HiSeq System was used to sequence the amplified TCR beta libraries as 87-base-pair reads. Regarding the original processing steps: In a later analysis, some 80 million unique TCR beta chains were counted across the roughly 670 repertoires, and roughly 11 million of these chains were shared by at least two donors. To remove PCR and sequencing errors, raw reads were error-corrected and collapsed into unique sequences using a nearest-neighbor algorithm that merged closely related sequences. To assign V, D and J gene segments, CDR3 sequences were aligned to IMGT reference sequences. For a sequence to be retained, a match of at least six nucleotides was required to both a V gene segment and a J gene segment. Rearrangements were called productive when the CDR3 lacked stop codons and stayed in frame with V and J; all others were non-productive. Following IMGT convention, CDR3 was defined as the stretch from the second conserved V-encoded cysteine up to the conserved J-encoded phenylalanine. In an earlier analysis of roughly 610 of the donors, sequences lacking an unambiguous match to a single V gene segment were excluded. In an earlier analysis of 500 to 750 of the donors, V segments were called functional above 56.7% productive rearrangements and were called segregating when the between-donor standard deviation exceeded 5%. A statistical classification framework was developed to diagnose cytomegalovirus status using the catalog of TCR beta chain sequences. In a later analysis, TCR nucleotide sequences were compared against IMGT/GENE-DB human TR gene sequences so that V and J genes could be assigned. Using the TCRdist pipeline, a later analysis assigned CDR3 sequences along with most-parsimonious VDJ recombination scenarios. In a later analysis, each TCR beta chain was defined by its CDR3 amino acid sequence together with its V-gene family, and reads lacking a unique V-gene family were excluded. As a way to deal with suspected cross-contamination and a sequencing artifact, a later analysis dropped over 550 nucleotide sequences that were highly shared and had low generation probability. In a later analysis, a clonal expansion index was calculated for each public chain from normalized within-repertoire ranks of inferred template counts. In a later analysis, generation probabilities were computed using a VDJ recombination model fitted to out-of-frame rearrangements, and the results were checked against IGoR. In a later analysis, TCR-TCR, TCR-HLA and TCR-CMV co-occurrence was scored with hypergeometric tests, and a repertoire-size bias correction was applied to TCR pairs. In a later analysis, false discovery rates were estimated by permuting HLA or CMV assignments 20 times. In a later analysis, co-occurring TCRs were grouped using DBSCAN, with TCRdist sequence similarity added in when clustering inside HLA-allele-positive subsets. Co-occurrence clustering excluded repertoires with fewer than 30,000 or more than 120,000 public chains, plus five with anomalous nucleotide sharing. TCRdb provides this immuneACCESS table in a form limited to in-frame rearrangements. Some clones are lacking; in checked studies, under half of them reflect an unresolved V gene, and why the rest are absent is not known. The DNA gave D and trimming, while V, J and clone size come from that table. The sample has roughly 54,000 clones on record, 70% of them singletons. The top ten hold around 19% of the sample.

In total, roughly 670 healthy bone marrow donors made up the cohort. Cohort members were all nominally healthy when sampled, although unrecorded immune exposures were likely present. The donor was CMV seropositive and was included in the group of 250 to 350 seropositive cohort members. A peripheral blood sample was collected from each donor, and TCR beta sequencing was performed on peripheral blood mononuclear cells. The Qiagen DNeasy Blood Extraction Kit was used to extract genomic DNA from the blood cell samples. The paper as a whole reports these results and caveats: Correlated functional status among segregating V segments might reflect linkage disequilibrium, but an unknown experimental factor could not be ruled out. The study gave a list of over 150 TCR beta chains associated with cytomegalovirus. In a later genetic analysis, fewer N-insertions in productive TCRs were reported among donors in an Asian-associated ancestry cluster than the 666-donor mean. The authors suggested that the approach could potentially be generalized to other disease states and immunological phenotypes. A later analysis found that HLA-associated TCR beta chains were more clonally expanded and had lower generation probabilities than equally common non-associated chains. According to a later analysis, most CMV-associated TCR beta chains appeared to be HLA-restricted, and the HLA associations seemed to be driven largely by CMV exposure. Fewer than 20 rarely observed V segments, including chromosome 9 orphons, were excluded from the earlier analysis of approximately 500 of the donors because counts were too low. A cluster of highly shared sequence variants was judged likely to be a technical artifact of the sequencing pipeline. Only TCR beta chains were sequenced in this cohort, and the absence of alpha or paired-chain data limited detectable features. Several of the top co-occurrence clusters appeared to be linked to parvovirus B19, influenza, CMV and Epstein-Barr virus, according to a later analysis. In a later genetic analysis, a missense DCLRE1C variant was associated with V-gene and J-gene trimming of TCR beta chains, and the association was replicated in an independent cohort. The only immune exposure information available for the cohort was CMV serostatus. Specific HLA alleles were associated with 15,000 to 20,000 TCR beta sequences at a false discovery rate of 0.05 in a later analysis. When HLA alleles, especially DR and DQ, strongly co-occurred, TCR associations were difficult to assign to individual alleles. Across donors, most TCR sequences were observed very rarely, whereas some public TCRs were present in many individuals. A further reported finding was that TCR beta sequences accurately predicted the HLA-A and HLA-B alleles for most subjects in the first cohort. An earlier analysis of approximately 570 of the donors showed that most TCR beta V segments appeared in productive rearrangements either about 87% or about 30% of the time, which broadly matched IMGT annotations. In a later analysis, the rate of TCR association differed among HLA loci, with DRB1 alleles having the most associated TCRs and HLA-C alleles having the fewest. In both the original and validation cohorts, the classifier was reported to diagnose cytomegalovirus status with high specificity and sensitivity. A few of the identified cytomegalovirus-associated TCR beta chains were confirmed in vitro to be specific for cytomegalovirus antigens. The 87-base-pair reads could not distinguish some IMGT-functional V segments, including TRBV6-2 and TRBV6-3, so those segments were excluded. Presence/absence analyses assumed roughly uniform sequencing depth across donors, an assumption that may not hold. Because HLA typing was unavailable for some donors at each locus, only the typed subset was used in association tests.

Of note for this clone: Its binding antigen is unknown. Base quality data are lacking; no much larger clone is found one base away.

From the germline V gene, CDR1 is SGHTA and CDR2 is FQGNSA. The CDR3, cysteine through phenylalanine, is 12 amino acids long. CDR3 DNA only is kept here, 36 bases in frame from base 1. V sheds 5 bases and J sheds 2 bases, leaving 6 bases between their ends. The rearrangement joined TRBV7-2 to TRBJ1-2; the D segment cannot be called with confidence. This TCR came from a woman aged 60-75 years in good health and CMV-seropositive. The sample comprised PBMCs. The nucleotide sequence is TGTGCCAGCAGCCGAGGGAACTATGGCTACACCTTC. This yields the protein CASSRGNYGYTF.